What follows describes a single TCR beta chain. Its antigen is as yet unknown. Repertoires were generated with immunoSEQ multiplex PCR, while TCRdb's copy carries only in-frame clones and drops some. The table includes fewer than 15,000 clones, about three quarters detected once. The sample is drawn from a study of chemoradiotherapy in HPV16-positive cancers. Overall study results and limits: In HPV16-positive patients, HPV-responsive T-cell expansion tracked better recurrence-free survival.

The CDR3 is 14 residues long. V was pared by 5 bases and J by 5 bases, with 15 bases between. Germline CDR1 and CDR2: GTSNPN and SVGIG (reference sequence). V gene TRBV30 combines with J gene TRBJ1-4, with unresolved D. Specimen collection occurred from a patient who underwent chemoradiotherapy. This sequence was found in a human donor with HPV-associated anogenital cancer. The CDR3, as DNA: TGTGCCTGGGCCACTCCCCAAGGGAATGAAAAACTGTTTTTT. It yields the protein CAWATPQGNEKLFF. The complete variable domain, with remaining parts taken from reference TRBV30 and TRBJ1-4, reads SQTIHQWPATLVQPVGSPLSLECTVEGTSNPNLYWYRQAAGRGLQLLFYSVGIGQISSEVPQNLSASRPQDRQFILSSKKLLLSDSGFYLCAWATPQGNEKLFFGSGTQLSVL.